The 2 T cell receptor beta chains below all came from one sample that was sequenced in a study of T cell responses to AZD1222 COVID-19 vaccine. The assay was immunoSEQ multiplex PCR, and TCRdb's table has in-frame clones only and misses some. Of about 190,000 clones listed, approximately 90% are singletons. The specimen was peripheral blood, collected on day 0 of AZD1222 vaccination. The receptors stem from an adult in good health.

V gene TRBV6-1 combines with J gene TRBJ2-7, with 9 bases matching TRBD1. The trim removed 4 bases at V and 2 bases at J, leaving 9 bases unmatched. Germline V CDR1 and CDR2: MNHNS, SASEGT. CDR3 length equals 16 residues. The CDR3 coding sequence is TGTGCCAGCAGTGGGCCCGCCGGACAGGGGCCCTACGAGCAGTACTTC. Its translation is CASSGPAGQGPYEQYF.

V usage is TRBV4-2 and J usage is TRBJ2-7; TRBD1 agrees at 7 bases. Germline V gene sequence: CDR1 LGHNA, CDR2 YNFKEQ. The V segment lost 3 bases and the J segment 2 bases; nucleotides outside the gene matches: 7. The CDR3 runs to 15 residues. CDR3 in DNA: TGTGCCAGCAGCCAGGGGACACAGGGGACCTACGAGCAGTACTTC. Translated, it gives CASSQGTQGTYEQYF.